This T cell receptor (beta chain) derives from a study of blood T cells in healthy people across ages. A word on this clonotype: This could be a read error, since a much larger clone is one nucleotide away.

Deletions cut 0 bases from V and 5 bases from J, with 11 bases between. Germline V gene sequence: CDR1 SGDLS, CDR2 YYNGEE. The CDR3 has 14 residues. Together with a sample-barcoded 5' primer, a J-beta primer mix was included in a second PCR lasting about 6 to 12 cycles. TCRdb reprocessed the 5' RACE reads with MiXCR, giving one entry per CDR3 protein. The sample gives about 1.7 million distinct CDR3 sequences, 28% of which show up once; approximately 7.7% is in the top ten. Material for sequencing was blood. The sequence was collected from a woman in her twenties or thirties in good health. The chain employs TRBV9 and TRBJ2-5; D uncertain. CDR3 nucleotides: TGTGCCAGCAGCGTAGTTACGACGGTGGAGACCCAGTACTTC. It encodes CASSVVTTVETQYF.